Described below is a single T cell receptor (beta chain) sequence and its context. What it binds is unknown. The PCR ran on 60 Vbeta and 13 Jbeta primers. Here immunoSEQ multiplex PCR was the method, and the copy in TCRdb shows in-frame clones only, minus some. Of about 160,000 clones listed, roughly 77% are singletons. This sample stems from a study of cytomegalovirus exposure and HLA in healthy donors. CDR1 and CDR2 from the germline V gene are LNHNV and YYDKDF (reference sequence). After removal of 4 bases from V and 2 bases from J, the junction contained 4 bases not matched to a gene. The CDR3 runs 14 residues. Study observations and caveats: Based on reports, TCR beta sequences accurately predicted HLA-A and HLA-B alleles for most subjects.

J is TRBJ2-7 and V is TRBV15, with 8 bases aligning to TRBD1. The sequence came from a woman between 18 and 29 years old in good health and CMV-seronegative. The sequencing sample was made of PBMCs. In DNA, the CDR3 is TGTGCCACCAGCATTGGGACAGGAGCCTACGAGCAGTACTTC. This translates into CATSIGTGAYEQYF.